This TCR beta chain was identified during a study of T cells in Graves' hyperthyroidism and ophthalmopathy (dated 2019 in TCRdb). Looking at the study overall: Peripheral blood was collected at initial diagnosis, before any treatment. To identify TCR V-J signatures that set the groups apart, the researchers used a discovery cohort of about a hundred patients, made up of some 41 with Graves' ophthalmopathy and 57 with stable Graves' hyperthyroidism. An independent validation cohort of about 19 hyperthyroidism patients and roughly 16 patients who later progressed to ophthalmopathy tested prospective prediction of ophthalmopathy. The 100 discovery patients were divided at random into training and test sets in a 7:3 ratio. In more than 5 Graves' hyperthyroidism patients, the study also compared T-cell repertoires from thyroid tissue with T-cell repertoires from blood. After blood sampling, hyperthyroidism patients were treated with methimazole at a starting dose of 30 mg daily, and ophthalmopathy patients were treated with high-dose intravenous methylprednisolone. TCR Vbeta CDR3 sequencing of 135 peripheral blood samples (over 40 ophthalmopathy, around 80 hyperthyroidism and around 17 progressor patients) is reported in the paper. Broad study findings and their caveats: Sample size was not statistically predetermined, and blinding of investigators to group allocation was not performed. In cross-validation, a model built on a 13 V-J signature told ophthalmopathy apart from stable hyperthyroidism with just under 90% sensitivity and 81% to 82% specificity, and in testing the same model reached 80%/75%. Most expanded thyroid clonotypes (frequency above 0.001) were also detected in blood, suggesting blood repertoires may reflect thyroid immune responses. In validation, the model predicted progression to ophthalmopathy with 55% to 71% sensitivity and around 72% specificity, a median of 6.5 months before onset.

For this clonotype: Its antigen specificity is not known. No much larger clonotype is one base removed from it; base qualities were not supplied.

Stable Graves' hyperthyroidism was defined as the absence of progression to ophthalmopathy over 18 months of follow-up. Hyperthyroidism patients were aged 18 to 65 years and newly diagnosed, with disease duration of less than 2 months. Any patient with an uncontrolled infection, another autoimmune disease, pregnancy or lactation was excluded. Diagnoses were based on clinical symptoms, serum thyroxine and TRAb, thyroid ultrasound and orbital computed tomography. Ficoll-Paque density gradient centrifugation was used to isolate PBMCs from under 11 ml of fresh peripheral blood. Trizol reagent was used to extract total RNA, and RNA quality was then checked on an Agilent 2100 Bioanalyzer. Amplification of TCR beta CDR3 regions was carried out from RNA transcripts. The TCR CDR3 was subjected to a first round of RT-PCR using the HTBI primer set and the Qiagen OneStep RT-PCR kit. The libraries were constructed in a second round of multiplex PCR and then size-selected and purified. The libraries were sequenced on an Illumina HiSeq2000 using paired-end 100 bp reads. As for the authors' bioinformatics: Raw data were processed with SOAPnuke, discarding reads with adapters, uncalled bases, mean Phred below 15, or no exact constant-primer or identifier match. High-quality paired reads were merged with COPE v1.2.5, and unique nucleotide sequences were defined as clonotypes. MiTCR v1.1 was used to align clonotypes to the IMGT TRBV, TRBD and TRBJ reference segments. The analysis was restricted to V-J combinations with a frequency above 0.0001, which together covered 99% to 99.2% of the repertoires. A TCS score was defined as the ratio between F50 (clonal expansion) and ExV (chaos), using BLOSUM62-based TCRdist between CDR3 peptides within each V-J. Welch's t-statistics and random forest reduced roughly 530 V-J features to 13, which were used in a naive Bayes classifier (R e1071). TCRdb trimmed the raw reads at Q25, called clones with MiXCR and kept productive beta chains. Each entry merges the rows of one CDR3 protein and shows their most common DNA and genes. These V and J calls rely on TCRdb rather than the paper's analysis. The sample yields about 320,000 distinct CDR3 sequences; over 15% were counted once. The ten largest clones capture 33% of the sample.

Measured from the cysteine to the phenylalanine, the CDR3 is 21 residues long. Only the CDR3 region is kept as DNA, spanning 63 bases read in frame from base 1. V is cut back by 3 bases and J by 0 bases, with 19 bases in the junction unmatched. CDR1 and CDR2 are drawn from the germline V gene: SGHRS, YFSETQ. Sample: blood. The sequence derives from a man between 25 and 39 years old with Graves' hyperthyroidism. The chain is assembled from TRBV5-1 and TRBJ2-4, and TRBD2 aligns with 9 junction nucleotides. The DNA is TGCGCCAGCAGCTGGAGTAATAGTAGCGGGAGTCTCCGGTTAGCCAAAAACATTCAGTACTTC. This codes for CASSWSNSSGSLRLAKNIQYF.